Listed below are T cell receptor beta chains from one sample, sequenced in a study of cytomegalovirus exposure and HLA in healthy donors. The repertoire was sequenced with immunoSEQ multiplex PCR; TCRdb's copy has only in-frame clones and lacks some. This sample has approximately 260,000 clones, with about 90% found just once. Material for sequencing was PBMCs. All receptors derive from a woman in her twenties or thirties in good health and CMV-seropositive. Each CDR3 is given with its conserved first and last residue. The order of the fields is V gene, J gene, D gene, clone size, CDR3 DNA, CDR3 protein. The D gene is left open where the match is weak. Size values are once, few and many counts, or a class for expanded clones, and some rows have none.

>TRBV9|TRBJ2-3|.|.
TGTGCCAGCAGCGTAGTAGCCCGTGGGGATACGCAGTATTTT
CASSVVARGDTQYF
>TRBV13|TRBJ2-7|TRBD2|.
TGTGCCAGCAGCCCCCGTTTAGCAGCGGGAGGGCCGTTATACGAGCAGTACTTC
CASSPRLAAGGPLYEQYF
>TRBV7-8|TRBJ2-3|.|once
TGTGCCAGCAGCCTAAAAGTGCCAGATACGCAGTATTTT
CASSLKVPDTQYF
>TRBV10-1|TRBJ2-3|.|.
TGCGCCAGCAGTGATGCAGATACAGATACGCAGTATTTT
CASSDADTDTQYF
>TRBV9|TRBJ2-1|.|.
TGTGCCAGCAGCGTAGAGCCGACACATCAATACAATGAGCAGTTCTTC
CASSVEPTHQYNEQFF
>TRBV7-2|TRBJ1-5|.|once
TGTGCCAGCAACATCCCGGGAATTAATCAGCCCCAGCATTTT
CASNIPGINQPQHF
>TRBV9|TRBJ2-6|.|once
TGTGCCAGCAGCGTAGAAGACTCGGCCTACTCTGGGGCCAACGTCCTGACTTTC
CASSVEDSAYSGANVLTF
>TRBV7-2|TRBJ2-7|.|.
TGTGCCAGCAGCTTAGTGGGCAGGGTCTACGAGCAGTACTTC
CASSLVGRVYEQYF
>TRBV5-1|TRBJ1-1|TRBD1|.
TGCGCCAGCAGCTTGGGTACAGGGGGTTGCACTGAAGCTTTCTTT
CASSLGTGGCTEAFF
>TRBV27|TRBJ1-2|.|few
TGTGCCAGCAGTTTGACCAGGGGCGATGGCTACACCTTC
CASSLTRGDGYTF
>TRBV2|TRBJ2-3|.|.
TGTGCCAGCAGTGATCAGGGAACCAGTACAGATACGCAGTATTTT
CASSDQGTSTDTQYF
>TRBV19|TRBJ2-3|TRBD2|.
TGTGCCAGTAGTCCTCTGACTAGCGGGCCTGCCAAAGGGAATTTT
CASSPLTSGPAKGNF
>TRBV12-5|TRBJ2-7|TRBD2|.
TGTGCTAGTGGTTTGAGACCGGCAGGGAGGGCATACGAGCAGTACTTC
CASGLRPAGRAYEQYF
>TRBV27|TRBJ1-2|.|.
TGTGCCAGCAGTTTATCACCAGGGTATGGCTACACCTTC
CASSLSPGYGYTF